This T cell receptor (beta chain) was recorded in a study of T cell responses to AZD1222 COVID-19 vaccine. Overall study results and limits: Possibly, clonal diversity was underestimated; donors were largely white British and included more females. Reports say nearly half of spike-specific TCRs go after unmutated variant regions. Compared with day 0, the breadth and depth of the Spike-specific TCR repertoire rose significantly after two doses of AZD1222.

Here immunoSEQ multiplex PCR was the method, and the copy in TCRdb shows in-frame clones only, minus some. The sample lists some 200,000 clones, 85% to 95% occurring once. Germline V lookup: CDR1 MDHEN, CDR2 SYDVKM. This CDR3 has 12 residues. Trimming removed 8 bases at V and 8 bases at J, with 13 bases between. Concerning this clone itself: Antigen specificity is unknown.

The clonotype comes from an adult who received the MenACWY meningococcal vaccine as a control. The specimen comprised peripheral blood, sampled 28 days after the second dose of the MenACWY control vaccine. The J gene is TRBJ2-1, the V gene TRBV28; possibly TRBD1 or TRBD2 for D (5 bases each). The CDR3 is CASGAGDHEQFF. Here the CDR3 DNA reads TGTGCCAGCGGGGCCGGGGACCATGAGCAGTTCTTC.